This is a list of T cell receptor beta chains from one sample in a study of OX40 agonist ivuxolimab in advanced cancers. Profiled with immunoSEQ multiplex PCR; TCRdb holds only in-frame clones, not every one. The repertoire holds around 50,000 clones, 85% seen once, with about a fifth in the top ten. Sequencing was performed on CD4+ or CD8+ T cells sorted from blood, taken in a trial of the OX40 agonist ivuxolimab. The receptors were gathered from an adult with an advanced solid tumor such as melanoma, head and neck, liver or kidney cancer. The CDR3 runs from the conserved cysteine through the conserved F or W. D genes are given only for firm matches. Part of the rows lack a size; the others show once, few, many or a class for expanded clones.

>once|TRBD1|TRBJ1-3|TRBV7-2
TGTGCCAGCAGCTTATTAGGACAGGGCCACTCTGGAAACACCATATATTTT
CASSLLGQGHSGNTIYF
>.|.|TRBJ2-2|TRBV6-1
TGTGCCAGCAGTGAAGGGACACCTCCCGGGGAGCTGTTTTTT
CASSEGTPPGELFF
>.|TRBD1|TRBJ1-1|TRBV4-3
TGCGCCAGCAGCCAAGGGGGACAGGGTTGGACTGAAGCTTTCTTT
CASSQGGQGWTEAFF
>.|.|TRBJ1-4|TRBV6-6
TGTGCCAGCAGTTACTCGACGTGGGAACTGTTTTTT
CASSYSTWELFF
>.|.|TRBJ1-2|TRBV19
TGTGCCAGTAGTATTGCCGGGAGTTATGGCTACACCTTC
CASSIAGSYGYTF
>.|.|TRBJ1-1|TRBV29-1
TGCAGCGTTGTTAGGTCCGGCACTGAAGCTTTCTTT
CSVVRSGTEAFF
>.|.|TRBJ1-2|TRBV27
TGTGCCAGCAGTTTAGATGGTGTGAACTATGGCTACACCTTC
CASSLDGVNYGYTF
>.|.|TRBJ2-7|TRBV7-7
TGTGCCAGCAGCCAATTCCACGGGGGCGAGCAGTACTTC
CASSQFHGGEQYF
>.|TRBD1|TRBJ2-5|TRBV12-5
TGTGCTAGTGGCCTCCAGACCGGGACAGGGCCAACCTCGGGGACCCAGTACTTC
CASGLQTGTGPTSGTQYF
>.|.|TRBJ2-1|TRBV30
TGTGCCTGGAGTTCAGGAGCGCCCTACAATAAGCAGTTCTTC
CAWSSGAPYNKQFF
>.|.|TRBJ2-2|TRBV6-5
TGTGCCAGCACCGGGGGTTGGAACACCGGGGAGCTGTTTTTT
CASTGGWNTGELFF
>.|.|TRBJ1-1|TRBV4-3
TGCGCCAGCAGCCTAATAGGGGATTACACTGAAGCTTTCTTT
CASSLIGDYTEAFF
>.|.|TRBJ2-5|TRBV7-9
TGTGCCAGCAGCCGCTGGGACGAGTACCAAGAGACCCAGTACTTC
CASSRWDEYQETQYF
>.|TRBD1|TRBJ1-5|TRBV28
TGTGCCAGCAGTTCCGCGGGACAGGGTATCGAGTATGGCAATCAGCCCCAGCATTTT
CASSSAGQGIEYGNQPQHF
>once|.|TRBJ1-4|TRBV7-6
TGTGCCAGCAGCTTAAAAGCGGAAACTAATGAAAAACTGTTTTTT
CASSLKAETNEKLFF
>.|.|TRBJ1-5|TRBV5-5
TGTGCCAGCAGCTCCGCAGGGGAGGGCCAGCCCCAGCATTTT
CASSSAGEGQPQHF
>.|TRBD2|TRBJ2-7|TRBV29-1
TGCAGCGTTTTTGTCAGCGGGGTGGCCTACGAGCAGTACTTC
CSVFVSGVAYEQYF
>.|.|TRBJ2-3|TRBV4-3
TGCGCCAGCAGCCAAGAGGCGGGGGCCAGGACAGATACGCAGTATTTT
CASSQEAGARTDTQYF
>.|.|TRBJ2-5|TRBV7-9
TGTGCCAGCAGCCCCCCCCTGGCGGGGTGGGAGACCCAGTACTTC
CASSPPLAGWETQYF
>.|.|TRBJ1-1|TRBV10-3
TGTGCCATCAGTGAGGGAGAGAGCCAATTGTACACTGAAGCTTTCTTT
CAISEGESQLYTEAFF
>.|TRBD1|TRBJ1-5|TRBV6-5
TGTGCCAGCAGTTACTCGACAGGGGGCAATCAGCCCCAGCATTTT
CASSYSTGGNQPQHF
>.|.|TRBJ2-1|TRBV27
TGTGCCAGCAGTTTTACATCTAGCTATCACAGTGAGCAGTTCTTC
CASSFTSSYHSEQFF
>.|.|TRBJ2-3|TRBV4-2
TGTGCCAGCAGCCTGACTAGCACAGATACGCAGTATTTT
CASSLTSTDTQYF
>.|.|TRBJ2-5|TRBV29-1
TGCAGCGTTGAAGTTTTAGGGGGTTTAGAGACCCAGTACTTC
CSVEVLGGLETQYF
>once|.|TRBJ2-1|TRBV12-1
TGTGCCAGCAGTCCGAAACGGGGGTACAATGAGCAGTTCTTC
CASSPKRGYNEQFF
>.|.|TRBJ2-2|TRBV7-9
TGTGCCAGCAGCTCTCTAGCAGTCGGGGAGCTGTTTTTT
CASSSLAVGELFF
>.|TRBD2|TRBJ2-1|TRBV7-6
TGTGCCAGCAGCTTTAGTAGCGGGGGATACAATGAGCAGTTCTTC
CASSFSSGGYNEQFF
>.|TRBD1|TRBJ1-1|TRBV6-1
TGTGCCAGCCCCGTAGGGACAGGGATGAACACTGAAGCTTTCTTT
CASPVGTGMNTEAFF
>.|.|TRBJ2-7|TRBV11-3
TGTGCCAGCAGCCCGGGCAGGGGAAACTCCTACGAGCAGTACTTC
CASSPGRGNSYEQYF
>.|.|TRBJ1-2|TRBV6-1
TGTGCCAGCCTGTACAGGTTTAACTATGGCTACACCTTC
CASLYRFNYGYTF
>.|.|TRBJ2-2|TRBV19
TGTGCCAGTGCCCGACAGACAATTAACACCGGGGAGCTGTTTTTT
CASARQTINTGELFF
>once|TRBD1|TRBJ1-6|TRBV7-6
TGTGCCAGCAGCTCCCTTGACAGGGGCGCTTATAATTCACCCCTCCACTTT
CASSSLDRGAYNSPLHF
>.|.|TRBJ1-2|TRBV7-3
TGTGCCAGCAGCTTAACCCCAGGGCAGGGCTATGGCTACACCTTC
CASSLTPGQGYGYTF
>.|.|TRBJ1-6|TRBV9
TGTGCCAGCAGCCCCCTTTCTCCCCATAATTCACCCCTCCACTTT
CASSPLSPHNSPLHF
>.|TRBD1|TRBJ2-7|TRBV27
TGTGCCAGCAGTCTACTACAGGGGTCCTCCTACGAGCAGTACTTC
CASSLLQGSSYEQYF
>once|TRBD1|TRBJ2-2|TRBV19
TGTGCCAGTCAGGACAGGGGATGGACCGGGGAGCTGTTTTTT
CASQDRGWTGELFF
>few|.|TRBJ1-2|TRBV19
TGTGCCAGTAGTCCCCCCGCAGGGGCGGGAAACTATGGCTACACCTTC
CASSPPAGAGNYGYTF
>.|.|TRBJ2-7|TRBV11-2
TGTGCCAGCAGCTTATATGGGGAGTACGAGCAGTACTTC
CASSLYGEYEQYF
>.|.|TRBJ2-1|TRBV29-1
TGCAGCGTTGATTCAGGCGGGTTTGAGCAGTTCTTC
CSVDSGGFEQFF
>.|.|TRBJ2-1|TRBV11-2
TGTGCCAGCAGCTCCTCAGGAGGGAATGAGCAGTTCTTC
CASSSSGGNEQFF
>.|TRBD1|TRBJ1-5|TRBV6-5
TGTGCCAGCAGAACTGGACAGGAGATCAATCAGCCCCAGCATTTT
CASRTGQEINQPQHF
>.|.|TRBJ1-2|TRBV9
TGTGCCAGCAGCGTAGGGGGGCGGCCTAAGGGCTACACCTTC
CASSVGGRPKGYTF
>.|.|TRBJ1-5|TRBV11-2
TGTGCCAGCAGCCCCGGACAGAGCAATCAGCCCCAGCATTTT
CASSPGQSNQPQHF
>once|TRBD2|TRBJ2-7|TRBV4-1
TGCGCCAGCAGCCAAGTAAGGGAGGGGTACTACGAGCAGTACTTC
CASSQVREGYYEQYF
>.|TRBD1|TRBJ1-1|TRBV5-1
TGCGCCAGCAGCACCGGACAGGACGACACTGAAGCTTTCTTT
CASSTGQDDTEAFF
>.|.|TRBJ2-5|TRBV29-1
TGCAGCGTTACTGGGGGGAGGGAGACCCAGTACTTC
CSVTGGRETQYF
>once|.|TRBJ1-1|TRBV5-6
TGTGCCAGCAGCCTGGGAGGGCGGGACACTGAAGCTTTCTTT
CASSLGGRDTEAFF
>.|.|TRBJ1-2|TRBV4-3
TGCGCCAGCAGCCAAGATGGACAGATCTATGGCTACACCTTC
CASSQDGQIYGYTF
>.|TRBD1|TRBJ2-2|TRBV7-9
TGTGCCAGCAGCTCCCGGGACAGGGTTACCGGGGAGCTGTTTTTT
CASSSRDRVTGELFF
>.|TRBD1|TRBJ2-1|TRBV6-5
TGTGCCAGCAGTTACCCGGACAGGGGCATCAATGAGCAGTTCTTC
CASSYPDRGINEQFF
>.|TRBD2|TRBJ2-1|TRBV19
TGTGCCAGTACCGCGGATAGCGGGGGCTACAATGAGCAGTTCTTC
CASTADSGGYNEQFF
>medium-sized|.|TRBJ2-6|TRBV30
TGTGCCTGGGGTAGGACAGTCGATGGGGCCAACGTCCTGACTTTC
CAWGRTVDGANVLTF
>.|.|TRBJ2-2|TRBV4-1
TGCGCCAGCAGCTACGAAAACGGGGCCCGGGAGCTGTTTTTT
CASSYENGARELFF
>.|.|TRBJ2-7|TRBV9
TGTGCCAGCAGCGTAGGGGGAAACCCCTACGAGCAGTACTTC
CASSVGGNPYEQYF
>.|.|TRBJ1-1|TRBV19
TGTGCCAGTAGTATGAGTACGAACACTGAAGCTTTCTTT
CASSMSTNTEAFF
>.|.|TRBJ1-5|TRBV9
TGTGCCAGCAGCGTAGAAGACTTCCCGATCCAGCCCCAGCATTTT
CASSVEDFPIQPQHF
>.|.|TRBJ1-1|TRBV11-3
TGTGCCAGCAGCTTAGTCACAACCACTGAAGCTTTCTTT
CASSLVTTTEAFF
>.|TRBD1|TRBJ2-1|TRBV25-1
TGTGCCAGCATCGATGGACAGGGGCAGTTCTTC
CASIDGQGQFF
>.|.|TRBJ2-1|TRBV7-2
TGTGCCAGCAGCTTACCTAGCAATGAGCAGTTCTTC
CASSLPSNEQFF
>many|TRBD1|TRBJ2-7|TRBV27
TGTGCCAGCAGTTTTGGGACAGGGACACTCTACGAGCAGTACTTC
CASSFGTGTLYEQYF